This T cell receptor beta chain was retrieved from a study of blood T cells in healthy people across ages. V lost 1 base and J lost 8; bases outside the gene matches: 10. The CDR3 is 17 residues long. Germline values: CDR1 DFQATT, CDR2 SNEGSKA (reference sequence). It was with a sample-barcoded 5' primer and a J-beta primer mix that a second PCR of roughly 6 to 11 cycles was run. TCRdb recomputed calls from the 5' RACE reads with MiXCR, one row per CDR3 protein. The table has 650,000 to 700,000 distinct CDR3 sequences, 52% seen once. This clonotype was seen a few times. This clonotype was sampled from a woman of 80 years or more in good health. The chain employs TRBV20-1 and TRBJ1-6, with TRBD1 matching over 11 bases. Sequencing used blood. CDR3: CSARVRDRGYIDSPLHF. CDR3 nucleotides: TGCAGTGCTAGAGTGCGGGACAGGGGGTATATTGATTCACCCCTCCACTTT.